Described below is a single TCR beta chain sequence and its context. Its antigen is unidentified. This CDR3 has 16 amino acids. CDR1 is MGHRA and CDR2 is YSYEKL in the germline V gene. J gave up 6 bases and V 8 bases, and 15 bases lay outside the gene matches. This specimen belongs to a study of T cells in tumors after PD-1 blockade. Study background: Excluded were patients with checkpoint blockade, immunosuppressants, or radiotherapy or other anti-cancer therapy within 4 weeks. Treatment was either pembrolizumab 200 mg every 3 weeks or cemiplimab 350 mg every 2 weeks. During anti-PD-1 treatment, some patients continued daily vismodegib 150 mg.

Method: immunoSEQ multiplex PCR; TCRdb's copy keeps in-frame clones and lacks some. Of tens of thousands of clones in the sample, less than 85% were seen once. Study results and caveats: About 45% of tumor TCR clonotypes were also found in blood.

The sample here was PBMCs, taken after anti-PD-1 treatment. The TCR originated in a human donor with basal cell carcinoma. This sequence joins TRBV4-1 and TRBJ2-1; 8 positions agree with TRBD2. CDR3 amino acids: CASSSAGTRIPNEQFF. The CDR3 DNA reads TGCGCCAGCTCCTCGGCCGGGACTAGAATCCCCAATGAGCAGTTCTTC.